Included here is one T cell receptor (beta chain) sequence, with context. The data were obtained in a study of early T cells in non-severe SARS-CoV-2 infection. Study-wide context: Bulk RNA from unsorted whole blood was sequenced; chains were unpaired.

Germline V gene sequence: CDR1 SGHVS, CDR2 FNYEAQ. The CDR3 consists of 15 residues. Trimming stripped 2 bases from V and 5 bases from J, with 15 bases between. TCRdb re-analysed the 5' RACE reads in MiXCR, keeping a single row per CDR3 protein. The sample consists of about 90,000 distinct CDR3 sequences, roughly 12% of them appearing once. The sample here was whole blood, taken at baseline. The V call is TRBV7-6, the J call TRBJ2-5; D is perhaps TRBD2 (6 bases). The clonotype comes from an adult who was a healthcare worker with PCR-confirmed SARS-CoV-2 infection or an uninfected control (not recorded which). CDR3: CASSLLTAGTETQYF. The CDR3 coding sequence is TGTGCCAGCAGCTTATTGACGGCGGGAACGGAGACCCAGTACTTC.